This TCR beta chain emerged from a study of OX40 agonist ivuxolimab in advanced cancers. Libraries were prepared by immunoSEQ multiplex PCR; TCRdb keeps only in-frame clonotypes and omits some of them. Of roughly 67,000 clones listed, 70% to 90% were seen once; the top ten hold roughly 0.27%. The CDR3 runs 16 residues. This clonotype was obtained from an adult with an advanced solid tumor such as melanoma, head and neck, liver or kidney cancer. The chain combines TRBV21-1 with TRBJ2-7; the tabulated D call, TRBD1, remains unverified against the DNA. TRBV21-1 is noted as a pseudogene. This material consisted of CD4+ or CD8+ T cells sorted from blood, taken in a trial of the OX40 agonist ivuxolimab. This CDR3 reads CASSKRTRQGVKEQYF. The DNA for the CDR3 is TGTGCCAGCAGCAAGAGAACGAGACAGGGGGTAAAGGAGCAGTACTTC.